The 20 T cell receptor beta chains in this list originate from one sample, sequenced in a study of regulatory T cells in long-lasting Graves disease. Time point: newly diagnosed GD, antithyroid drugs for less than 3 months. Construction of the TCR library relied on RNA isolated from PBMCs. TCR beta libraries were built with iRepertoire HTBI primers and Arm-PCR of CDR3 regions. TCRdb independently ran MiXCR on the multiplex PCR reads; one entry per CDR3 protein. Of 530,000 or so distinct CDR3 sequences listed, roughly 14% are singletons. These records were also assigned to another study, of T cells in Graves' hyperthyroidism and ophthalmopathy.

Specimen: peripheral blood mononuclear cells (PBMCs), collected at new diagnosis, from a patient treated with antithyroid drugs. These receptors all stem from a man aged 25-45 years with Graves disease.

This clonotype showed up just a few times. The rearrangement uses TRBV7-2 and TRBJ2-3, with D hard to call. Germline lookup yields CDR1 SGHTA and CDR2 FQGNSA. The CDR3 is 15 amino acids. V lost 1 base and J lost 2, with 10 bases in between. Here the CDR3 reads CASSLEGHPTDTQYF. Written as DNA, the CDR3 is TGTGCCAGCAGCTTAGAGGGTCACCCCACAGATACGCAGTATTTT.

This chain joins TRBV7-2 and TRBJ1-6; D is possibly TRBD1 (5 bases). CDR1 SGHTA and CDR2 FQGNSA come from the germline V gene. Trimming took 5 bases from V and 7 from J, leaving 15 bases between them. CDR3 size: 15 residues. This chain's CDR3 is CASSQRQGANSPLHF. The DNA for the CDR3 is TGTGCCAGCAGCCAGCGCCAGGGCGCGAATTCACCCCTCCACTTT.

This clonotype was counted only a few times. CDR3 in DNA: TGTGCCAGCAAGGTCAACAGGGGGGCCAATCAGCCCCAGCATTTT. Amino acid sequence: CASKVNRGANQPQHF. The V call is TRBV27, the J call TRBJ1-5, with 8 bases identical to TRBD1. The V gene's germline CDR1 is MNHEY and CDR2 SMNVEV (reference sequence). The CDR3 has 15 amino acids. V lost 7 bases, J lost 3 bases, and 8 bases stayed unmatched.

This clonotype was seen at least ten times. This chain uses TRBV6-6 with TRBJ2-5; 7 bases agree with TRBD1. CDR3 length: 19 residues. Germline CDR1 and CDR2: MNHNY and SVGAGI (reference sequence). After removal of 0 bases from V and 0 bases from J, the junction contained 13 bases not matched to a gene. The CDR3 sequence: CASSYSSGTGVGYQETQYF. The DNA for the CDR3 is TGTGCCAGCAGTTACTCGAGTGGAACAGGGGTCGGATACCAAGAGACCCAGTACTTC.

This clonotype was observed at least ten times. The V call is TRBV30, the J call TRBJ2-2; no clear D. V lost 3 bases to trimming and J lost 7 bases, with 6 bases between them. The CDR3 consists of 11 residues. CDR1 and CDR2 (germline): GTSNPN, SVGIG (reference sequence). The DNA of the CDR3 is TGTGCCTGGAGGGGTATCGGGGAGCTGTTTTTT. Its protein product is CAWRGIGELFF.

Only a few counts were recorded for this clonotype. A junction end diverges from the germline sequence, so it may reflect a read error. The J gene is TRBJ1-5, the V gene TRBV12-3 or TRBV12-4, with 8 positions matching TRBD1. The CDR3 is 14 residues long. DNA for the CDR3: TGTGCCAGCAGCTTAGACAGGGGAATACAGCCCCAGCATTTT. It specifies CASSLDRGIQPQHF.

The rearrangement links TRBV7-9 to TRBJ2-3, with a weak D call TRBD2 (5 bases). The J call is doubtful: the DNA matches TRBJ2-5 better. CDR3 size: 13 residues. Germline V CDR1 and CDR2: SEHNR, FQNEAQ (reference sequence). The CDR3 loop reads CASSFGSKETQYF. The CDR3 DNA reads TGTGCCAGCAGCTTTGGGAGCAAAGAGACCCAGTACTTC.

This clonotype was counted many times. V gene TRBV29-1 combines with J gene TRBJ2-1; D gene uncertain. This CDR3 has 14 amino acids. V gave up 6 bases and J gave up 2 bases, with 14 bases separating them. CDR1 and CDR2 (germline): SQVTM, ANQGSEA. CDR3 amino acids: CSVKRFLPYNEQFF. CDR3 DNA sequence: TGCAGCGTGAAACGGTTTCTCCCCTACAATGAGCAGTTCTTC.

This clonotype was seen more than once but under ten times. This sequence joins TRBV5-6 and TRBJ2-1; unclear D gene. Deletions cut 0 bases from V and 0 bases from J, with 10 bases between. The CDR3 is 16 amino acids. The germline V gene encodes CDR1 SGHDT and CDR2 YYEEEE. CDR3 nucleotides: TGTGCCAGCAGCTTGGATTTGCAGAGCTCCTACAATGAGCAGTTCTTC. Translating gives CASSLDLQSSYNEQFF.

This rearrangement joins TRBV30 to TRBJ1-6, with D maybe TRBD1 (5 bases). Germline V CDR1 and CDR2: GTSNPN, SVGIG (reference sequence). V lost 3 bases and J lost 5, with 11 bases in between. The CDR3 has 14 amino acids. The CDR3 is CAWRGGGDNSPLHF. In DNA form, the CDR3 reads TGTGCCTGGAGGGGTGGAGGGGATAATTCACCCCTCCACTTT.

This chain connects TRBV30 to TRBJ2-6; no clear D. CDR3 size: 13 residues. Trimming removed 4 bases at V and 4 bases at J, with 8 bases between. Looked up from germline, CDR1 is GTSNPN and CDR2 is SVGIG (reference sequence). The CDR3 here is CAWTLGGANVLTF. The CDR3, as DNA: TGTGCCTGGACGCTGGGGGGGGCCAACGTCCTGACTTTC. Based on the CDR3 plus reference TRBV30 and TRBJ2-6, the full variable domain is SQTIHQWPATLVQPVGSPLSLECTVEGTSNPNLYWYRQAAGRGLQLLFYSVGIGQISSEVPQNLSASRPQDRQFILSSKKLLLSDSGFYLCAWTLGGANVLTFGAGSRLTVL.

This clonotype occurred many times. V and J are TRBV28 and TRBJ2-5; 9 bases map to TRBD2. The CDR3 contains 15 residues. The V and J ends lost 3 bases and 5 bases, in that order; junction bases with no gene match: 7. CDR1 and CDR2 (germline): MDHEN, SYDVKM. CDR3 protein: CASSFEGGRVETQYF. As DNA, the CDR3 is TGTGCCAGCAGTTTTGAGGGCGGGAGGGTGGAGACCCAGTACTTC. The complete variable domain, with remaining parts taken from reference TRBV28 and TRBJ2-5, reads DVKVTQSSRYLVKRTGEKVFLECVQDMDHENMFWYRQDPGLGLRLIYFSYDVKMKEKGDIPEGYSVSREKKERFSLILESASTNQTSMYLCASSFEGGRVETQYFGPGTRLLVL.

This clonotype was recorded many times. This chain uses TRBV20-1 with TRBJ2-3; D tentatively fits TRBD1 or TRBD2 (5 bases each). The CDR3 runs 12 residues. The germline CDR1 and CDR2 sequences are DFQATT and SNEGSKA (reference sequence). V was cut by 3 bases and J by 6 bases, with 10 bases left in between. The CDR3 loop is CSARGPGDTQYF. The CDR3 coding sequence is TGCAGTGCTAGGGGACCTGGGGATACGCAGTATTTT.

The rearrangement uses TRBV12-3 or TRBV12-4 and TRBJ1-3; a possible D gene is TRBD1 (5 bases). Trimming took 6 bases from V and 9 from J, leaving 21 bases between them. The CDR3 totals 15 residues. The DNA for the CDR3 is TGTGCCAGCAGCCCTGAGGTCCAGGGTGCGGGCACCATATATTTT. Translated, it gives CASSPEVQGAGTIYF.

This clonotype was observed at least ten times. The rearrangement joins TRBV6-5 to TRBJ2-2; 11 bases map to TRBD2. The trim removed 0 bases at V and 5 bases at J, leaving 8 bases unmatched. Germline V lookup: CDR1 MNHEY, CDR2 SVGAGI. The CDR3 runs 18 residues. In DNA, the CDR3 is TGTGCCAGCAGTTACTCCCTAGCGGGAGGAACTAGGACCGGGGAGCTGTTTTTT. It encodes CASSYSLAGGTRTGELFF.

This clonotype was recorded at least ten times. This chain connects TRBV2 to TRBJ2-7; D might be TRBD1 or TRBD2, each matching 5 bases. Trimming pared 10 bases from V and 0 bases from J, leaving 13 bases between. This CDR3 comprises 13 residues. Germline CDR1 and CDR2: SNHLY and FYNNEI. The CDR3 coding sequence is TGTGCCACAGGGCAGCGGAGCTCCTACGAGCAGTACTTC. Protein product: CATGQRSSYEQYF. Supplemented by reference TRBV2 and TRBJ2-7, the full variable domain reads EPEVTQTPSHQVTQMGQEVILRCVPISNHLYFYWYRQILGQKVEFLVSFYNNEISEKSEIFDDQFSVERPDGSNFTLKIRSTKLEDSAMYFCATGQRSSYEQYFGPGTRLTVT.

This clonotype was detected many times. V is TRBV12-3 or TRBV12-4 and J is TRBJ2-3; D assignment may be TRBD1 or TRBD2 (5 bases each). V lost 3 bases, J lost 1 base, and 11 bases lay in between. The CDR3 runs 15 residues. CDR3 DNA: TGTGCCAGCAGTTTGTGGGGGAAAGGCACAGATACGCAGTATTTT. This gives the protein CASSLWGKGTDTQYF.

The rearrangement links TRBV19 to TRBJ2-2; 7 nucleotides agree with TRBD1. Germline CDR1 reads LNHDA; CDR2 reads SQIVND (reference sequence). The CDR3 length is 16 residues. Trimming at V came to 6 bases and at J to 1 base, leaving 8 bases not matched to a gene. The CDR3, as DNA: TGTGCCAGTAGGATTACCGGGACAGAGAACACCGGGGAGCTGTTTTTT. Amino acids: CASRITGTENTGELFF.

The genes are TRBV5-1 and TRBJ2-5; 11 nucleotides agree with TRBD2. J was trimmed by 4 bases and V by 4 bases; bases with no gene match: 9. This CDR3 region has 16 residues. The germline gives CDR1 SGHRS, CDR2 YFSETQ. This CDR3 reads CASSLIAGGPGETQYF. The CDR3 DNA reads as TGCGCCAGCAGCCTAATAGCGGGAGGGCCGGGAGAGACCCAGTACTTC.

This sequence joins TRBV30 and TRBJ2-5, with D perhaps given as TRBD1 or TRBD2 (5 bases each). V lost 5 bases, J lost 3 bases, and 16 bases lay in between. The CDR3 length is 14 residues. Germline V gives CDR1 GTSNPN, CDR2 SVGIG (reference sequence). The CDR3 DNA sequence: TGTGCCTGGGGGGTCGGGGACCACAAAGAGACCCAGTACTTC. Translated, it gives CAWGVGDHKETQYF.